Following are 26 T cell receptor beta chains from one sample sequenced in a study of cytomegalovirus exposure and HLA in healthy donors. Primers included in the PCR were 60 Vbeta and 13 Jbeta primers. The assay was immunoSEQ multiplex PCR, and TCRdb's table has in-frame clones only and misses some. The sample lists roughly 200,000 clones; 77% were seen once. The material sequenced was PBMCs. These receptors were obtained from a woman in her sixties or seventies in good health and CMV-seropositive.

V is TRBV14 and J is TRBJ2-1, with unresolved D. This CDR3 comprises 11 residues. Germline loops: CDR1 SGHDN, CDR2 FVKESK. Trimming cost V 4 bases and J 8 bases, with 6 bases left between them. The CDR3 spells CASSLSYEQFF. The DNA for the CDR3 is TGTGCCAGCAGCCTTAGCTATGAGCAGTTCTTC.

This chain joins TRBV5-4 and TRBJ1-4; D perhaps matches TRBD1 (6 bases). The V gene lost 4 bases and the J gene lost 5 bases, with 15 bases spanning the gap. The length of the CDR3 is 15 residues. The germline CDR1 and CDR2 sequences are SGHNT and YYREEE (reference sequence). CDR3 sequence (DNA): TGTGCCAGCAGCCGCCGGGACACGGGGAATGAAAAACTGTTTTTT. Translation: CASSRRDTGNEKLFF.

This sequence joins TRBV30 and TRBJ2-2, with a weak D call TRBD1 (6 bases). Trimming removed 2 bases at V and 1 base at J, with 14 bases between. The CDR3 consists of 16 residues. Germline CDR1 is GTSNPN and CDR2 is SVGIG (reference sequence). The DNA for the CDR3 is TGTGCCTGGAGTCCCCCCCAGGGGATGAACACCGGGGAGCTGTTTTTT. Its translation is CAWSPPQGMNTGELFF.

The rearrangement uses TRBV28 and TRBJ1-6; D gene ambiguous. There are 16 residues in the CDR3. The germline V gene encodes CDR1 MDHEN and CDR2 SYDVKM. The germline V and J ends were trimmed by 6 bases and 7 bases, with 19 bases remaining between them. The CDR3 nucleotides read TGTGCCAGCAGGACCGCGGGTGGCGGATACAATTCACCCCTCCACTTT. Encoded protein: CASRTAGGGYNSPLHF.

The rearrangement uses TRBV9 and TRBJ2-2, with D possibly being TRBD2 (5 bases). Trimming shortened V by 3 bases and J by 0 bases, and 15 bases separated the two germline ends. Germline CDR1 is SGDLS and CDR2 is YYNGEE. The CDR3 covers 17 residues. This CDR3 reads CASSDAPGFANTGELFF. CDR3 in DNA: TGTGCCAGCAGCGATGCCCCGGGGTTCGCGAACACCGGGGAGCTGTTTTTT. Variable domain in full (rest from reference TRBV9 and TRBJ2-2): DSGVTQTPKHLITATGQRVTLRCSPRSGDLSVYWYQQSLDQGLQFLIQYYNGEERAKGNILERFSAQQFPDLHSELNLSSLELGDSALYFCASSDAPGFANTGELFFGEGSRLTVL.

This chain uses TRBV9 with TRBJ2-7, with D perhaps TRBD2 (6 bases). V gave up 6 bases and J gave up 3 bases, with 16 bases separating them. The V gene's germline CDR1 is SGDLS and CDR2 YYNGEE. The CDR3 has 14 residues. The CDR3 DNA follows: TGTGCCAGCACCCCCGGGGGACGGAGCTACGAGCAGTACTTC. Translating it yields CASTPGGRSYEQYF.

This clone appeared a few times. The V call is TRBV28, the J call TRBJ1-4; 7 bases are a match to TRBD1. This CDR3 contains 15 residues. Losses at the gene ends were 6 bases for V and 3 bases for J; bases not matched to a gene: 7. CDR1 MDHEN and CDR2 SYDVKM come from the germline V gene. CDR3 DNA: TGTGCCAGCAGCGGCCCCGACAGGGCTAATGAAAAACTGTTTTTT. This encodes CASSGPDRANEKLFF.

The chain employs TRBV4-1 and TRBJ1-2, with 7 bases identical to TRBD1. The CDR3 is made up of 14 amino acids. After removal of 2 bases from V and 6 bases from J, the junction contained 6 bases not matched to a gene. Germline values: CDR1 MGHRA, CDR2 YSYEKL. Here the CDR3 DNA reads TGCGCCAGCAGCCAAACCCAGGGGGTCAATGGCTACACCTTC. Its translation: CASSQTQGVNGYTF.

The CDR3 nucleotides are TGTGCCAGCAGCCAAACCCCCGGGACATCCAATGGCTACACCTTC. It translates to CASSQTPGTSNGYTF. The chain links TRBV11-2 to TRBJ1-2; D is possibly TRBD1 (6 bases). Germline V CDR1 and CDR2: SGHAT, FQNNGV. The CDR3 is made up of 15 amino acids. V dropped 5 bases and J dropped 6 bases, with 19 bases sitting between them.

This clone was found a few times. This rearrangement joins TRBV7-9 to TRBJ2-1, with 10 bases identical to TRBD2. The germline V gene encodes CDR1 SEHNR and CDR2 FQNEAQ (reference sequence). This CDR3 has 16 amino acids. The V segment lost 5 bases and the J segment 3 bases; nucleotides outside the gene matches: 7. The CDR3 coding sequence is TGTGCCAGCAGCCCTATACTAGCGGGGTTCTACAATGAGCAGTTCTTC. Translation: CASSPILAGFYNEQFF.

The chain recombines TRBV19 with TRBJ1-4; 9 bases line up with TRBD1. V lost 8 bases, J lost 11 bases, and 12 bases stayed unmatched. The CDR3 sequence is 14 residues long. Germline V gene data show CDR1 as LNHDA and CDR2 as SQIVND (reference sequence). The chain's CDR3 is CASLHRGRSVKLFF. The CDR3 DNA sequence: TGTGCCAGTCTGCACAGGGGGCGAAGTGTGAAACTGTTTTTT.

CDR3 sequence (DNA): TGCGCCAGCAGCAGGTACGGGACTGGAGAAGAGACCCAGTACTTC. Amino acids: CASSRYGTGEETQYF. The genes are TRBV5-1 and TRBJ2-5; tentative D call: TRBD2 (6 bases). Looked up from germline, CDR1 is SGHRS and CDR2 is YFSETQ. The V end was cut by 4 bases, the J end by 3 bases, with 16 bases between. The CDR3 contains 15 residues.

CDR3 sequence: CATAFLRGTGNTIYF. The CDR3 coding sequence is TGTGCCACCGCGTTCCTTCGGGGAACTGGAAACACCATATATTTT. The chain joins TRBV6-5 to TRBJ1-3; the D is unclear. The V gene lost 10 bases and the J gene lost 2 bases, with 18 bases spanning the gap. CDR3 length: 15 amino acids. The V gene's germline CDR1 is MNHEY and CDR2 SVGAGI.

This clone was detected only once. The rearrangement joins TRBV7-2 to TRBJ2-5; 10 bases align to TRBD1. V lost 5 bases, J lost 9 bases, and 9 bases stayed unmatched. This CDR3 has 14 residues. CDR1 is SGHTA, CDR2 FQGNSA, per germline. The CDR3 sequence is CASSKDRGKRAQYF. The DNA of the CDR3 is TGTGCCAGCAGCAAGGACAGGGGGAAGAGGGCCCAGTACTTC.

This clone was recorded a few times. The chain employs TRBV11-2 and TRBJ1-5; tentatively, D is TRBD1 (5 bases). CDR1 is SGHAT and CDR2 is FQNNGV in the germline V gene. This CDR3 comprises 15 residues. Trimming pared 2 bases from V and 1 base from J, leaving 9 bases between. CDR3 nucleotides: TGTGCCAGCAGCTTATCAGGGAGGAGCAATCAGCCCCAGCATTTT. It yields the protein CASSLSGRSNQPQHF.

The rearrangement joins TRBV10-3 to TRBJ1-6, with D possibly TRBD1 on 5 matching bases. Trimming cost V 3 bases and J 7 bases, with 13 bases left between them. This CDR3 region has 15 residues. Germline lookup yields CDR1 ENHRY and CDR2 SYGVKD. In nucleotides, the CDR3 is TGTGCCATCAGTGATACGGGGGTCAGAAATTCACCCCTCCACTTT. Its protein product is CAISDTGVRNSPLHF.

The chain has TRBV7-8 and TRBJ2-3; unclear D gene. This CDR3 spans 13 amino acids. The germline V and J ends were trimmed by 1 base and 6 bases, with 8 bases remaining between them. From germline, CDR1 is SGHVS and CDR2 FQNEAQ. In nucleotides, the CDR3 is TGTGCCAGCAGCTTAGGAGTTTTGGATACGCAGTATTTT. It specifies CASSLGVLDTQYF. Looking up the rest from reference TRBV7-8 and TRBJ2-3 gives the full variable domain: GAGVSQSPRYKVAKRGQDVALRCDPISGHVSLFWYQQALGQGPEFLTYFQNEAQLDKSGLPSDRFFAERPEGSVSTLKIQRTQQEDSAVYLCASSLGVLDTQYFGPGTRLTVL.

This sequence joins TRBV5-6 and TRBJ1-2; D possibly corresponds to TRBD1 (6 bases). The CDR3 is 13 amino acids. V lost 3 bases and J 4 bases, leaving 10 bases between the germline ends. Germline V lookup: CDR1 SGHDT, CDR2 YYEEEE. The CDR3 DNA sequence: TGTGCCAGCAGCTCGGACAGTCCCTATGGCTACACCTTC. Its translation: CASSSDSPYGYTF.

Note on this clone: The junction and the germline gene differ at one end; a read error may be behind it. V gene TRBV4-2 combines with J gene TRBJ2-4, with 14 bases matching TRBD2. Germline V gene lookup returns CDR1 LGHNA and CDR2 YNFKEQ. The CDR3 loop spans 20 amino acids. As DNA, the CDR3 is TGTGCCAGCAGCCTTCACCTTTTGACTAGCGGGAGGGATGCCAAAAACAGTCAGTACTTC. It yields the protein CASSLHLLTSGRDAKNSQYF.

A word on this clone: The junction does not match germline at one end; this may be a read error. CDR3 nucleotide sequence: TGTGCCAGCGGCCAAGATCAAGTACGGGGGTCCGGGGAGCTGTTTTTT. It specifies CASGQDQVRGSGELFF. The chain links TRBV4-2 to TRBJ2-2; D is perhaps TRBD2 (6 bases). CDR1 is LGHNA, CDR2 YNFKEQ, per germline. The CDR3 is made up of 16 amino acids.

This clone showed up just a few times. This chain links TRBV5-6 with TRBJ1-5; 9 bases are a match to TRBD1. This CDR3 is built from 18 residues. Germline V CDR1 and CDR2: SGHDT, YYEEEE. Trimming removed 0 bases from V and 1 base from J; junction bases left unmatched: 8. In DNA, the CDR3 is TGTGCCAGCAGCTTGGGACCGGGACAGGGTCGGAGCAATCAGCCCCAGCATTTT. Amino acids: CASSLGPGQGRSNQPQHF.

This sequence joins TRBV2 and TRBJ1-4; 7 bases line up with TRBD1. Per germline, CDR1 SNHLY and CDR2 FYNNEI. This CDR3 region has 14 residues. The J segment lost 8 bases and the V segment lost 8 bases, leaving 11 bases of the junction unmatched. The CDR3 DNA follows: TGTGCCAGCCTAAAACAGGGGCTTCAAGAAAAACTGTTTTTT. Its translation is CASLKQGLQEKLFF.

V is TRBV11-3 and J is TRBJ1-1; D is unresolved. V was trimmed by 3 bases and J by 5 bases, leaving 10 bases between them. From germline, CDR1 is SGHNT and CDR2 YENEEA. The CDR3 sequence is 13 residues long. The CDR3 DNA reads TGTGCCAGCAGCTTCCGTCGGCGGACTGAAGCTTTCTTT. This encodes CASSFRRRTEAFF.

The chain employs TRBV11-2 and TRBJ1-1; D might be TRBD1 (5 bases). Looked up from germline, CDR1 is SGHAT and CDR2 is FQNNGV. V shed 2 bases and J shed 12 bases, with 25 bases lying between them. This CDR3 is built from 16 residues. The CDR3 here is CASSLFGLIRGMGTFF. The CDR3 DNA reads as TGTGCCAGCAGCTTATTTGGTCTAATTCGGGGGATGGGGACTTTCTTT.

The chain recombines TRBV29-1 with TRBJ1-1; D may be TRBD1 (6 bases). Germline CDR1 is SQVTM and CDR2 is ANQGSEA. This CDR3 region has 15 residues. V dropped 4 bases and J dropped 1 base, with 16 bases sitting between them. The CDR3 DNA reads as TGCAGCGTTGGGTCCGGGGGGGCATCGAACACTGAAGCTTTCTTT. This translates into CSVGSGGASNTEAFF.

This sequence joins TRBV5-5 and TRBJ2-7; 7 nucleotides line up with TRBD1. The CDR3 sequence is 12 residues long. V shed 4 bases and J 5 bases; nucleotides not matched to a gene: 3. Germline V gene data show CDR1 as SGHKS and CDR2 as YYEKEE (reference sequence). CDR3: CASSPDRDEQYF. The CDR3 bases are TGTGCCAGCAGCCCTGACAGGGACGAGCAGTACTTC.